Listed below are T cell receptor beta chains from one sample, sequenced in a study of T cell repertoires in cytomegalovirus infection. TCRdb passed the reads through MiXCR, listing each CDR3 protein once. The table records 200,000 to 300,000 distinct CDR3 sequences, roughly an eighth of them present only once. Material for sequencing was PBMCs. These receptors originate from a human donor in good health (CMV status not recorded). Some clones in this sample may be carry-over from other donors' samples. CDR3s include the opening cysteine and the closing phenylalanine or tryptophan. D genes are given only for firm matches. Clone size is given for some rows only: seen once, a few or many times, or a class if the clone is expanded.

V gene: TRBV2
D gene: TRBD2
clone size: many
J gene: TRBJ2-1
CDR3 DNA: TGTGCCAGCAGAGGGACTAGCAAAGACAATGAGCAGTTCTTC
CDR3 protein: CASRGTSKDNEQFF

V gene: TRBV3-1
D gene: NA
clone size: few
J gene: TRBJ1-2
CDR3 DNA: TGTGCCAGCAGCCAAGCCGGGGTTAGGAGCTATGGCTACACCTTC
CDR3 protein: CASSQAGVRSYGYTF

V gene: TRBV12-3/TRBV12-4
D gene: TRBD1
clone size: NA
J gene: TRBJ1-5
CDR3 DNA: TGTGCCAGCAGGAATACAGGGGGCGGAGGAGCGAATCAGCCCCAGCATTTT
CDR3 protein: CASRNTGGGGANQPQHF

V gene: TRBV7-2
D gene: TRBD2
clone size: many
J gene: TRBJ2-7
CDR3 DNA: TGTGCCAGCAGCTTAGTTTGGGCGGGGGGGGCCGAGCAGTACTTC
CDR3 protein: CASSLVWAGGAEQYF

V gene: TRBV7-9
D gene: NA
clone size: many
J gene: TRBJ2-3
CDR3 DNA: TGTGCCAGCAGCGGAGGTTCCACAGATACGCAGTATTTT
CDR3 protein: CASSGGSTDTQYF

V gene: TRBV2
D gene: NA
clone size: many
J gene: TRBJ2-1
CDR3 DNA: TGTGCCAGCAGTGCGAGCGGCGCAGACAATGAGCAGTTCTTC
CDR3 protein: CASSASGADNEQFF

V gene: TRBV28
D gene: NA
clone size: NA
J gene: TRBJ1-2
CDR3 DNA: TGTGCCAGCAGTTTTGCCGAAGGTGGGGGCTACACCTTC
CDR3 protein: CASSFAEGGGYTF

V gene: TRBV7-9
D gene: NA
clone size: many
J gene: TRBJ2-7
CDR3 DNA: TGTGCCAGCAGCTCGGACCTGAGCTCCTACGAGCAGTACTTC
CDR3 protein: CASSSDLSSYEQYF

V gene: TRBV7-2
D gene: NA
clone size: many
J gene: TRBJ2-1
CDR3 DNA: TGTGCCAGCAGCTTAGACTACAGGGTAGCAAATGAGCAGTTCTTC
CDR3 protein: CASSLDYRVANEQFF

V gene: TRBV6-5
D gene: NA
clone size: few
J gene: TRBJ2-2
CDR3 DNA: TGTGCCAGCAGTTACTCGGAAGCGAACACCGGGGAGCTGTTTTTT
CDR3 protein: CASSYSEANTGELFF

V gene: TRBV4-2
D gene: TRBD2
clone size: NA
J gene: TRBJ2-4
CDR3 DNA: TGTGCCAGCAGCCACGGACTAGCGGGAGGGCCTGGTCCAAAGGCCAAAAACATTCAGTACTTC
CDR3 protein: CASSHGLAGGPGPKAKNIQYF

V gene: TRBV20-1
D gene: TRBD2
clone size: NA
J gene: TRBJ2-7
CDR3 DNA: TGCAGTGCTAGCTCGACCCTAGCGGGGGCCATCTACGAGCAGTACTTC
CDR3 protein: CSASSTLAGAIYEQYF

V gene: TRBV9
D gene: NA
clone size: NA
J gene: TRBJ1-3
CDR3 DNA: TGTGCCAGCGGCGCTGCCATCACTGGAAACACCATATATTTT
CDR3 protein: CASGAAITGNTIYF

V gene: TRBV12-3/TRBV12-4
D gene: TRBD2
clone size: many
J gene: TRBJ2-5
CDR3 DNA: TGTGCCAGCAGTTTTCCCCCTAGCGGCCAAGAGACCCAGTACTTC
CDR3 protein: CASSFPPSGQETQYF

V gene: TRBV6-1
D gene: TRBD1
clone size: NA
J gene: TRBJ2-5
CDR3 DNA: TGTGCCAGCAGCCGATCCGGGACAGGGGGGAAAGAGACCCAGTACTTC
CDR3 protein: CASSRSGTGGKETQYF

V gene: TRBV2
D gene: NA
clone size: NA
J gene: TRBJ2-7
CDR3 DNA: TGTGCCAGCAACCGGGACATTGCCTACGAGCAGTACTTC
CDR3 protein: CASNRDIAYEQYF

V gene: TRBV20-1
D gene: NA
clone size: many
J gene: TRBJ2-1
CDR3 DNA: TGCAGTGCTGGTACTTCGCGGGGATATTACAATGAGCAGTTCTTC
CDR3 protein: CSAGTSRGYYNEQFF

V gene: TRBV20-1
D gene: NA
clone size: NA
J gene: TRBJ2-3
CDR3 DNA: TGCAGTGCTAGAGCCAACGGACACTCCCTCGTTGGTGGTACGCAGTATTTT
CDR3 protein: CSARANGHSLVGGTQYF

V gene: TRBV5-4
D gene: TRBD2
clone size: many
J gene: TRBJ2-7
CDR3 DNA: TGTGCCAGCAGCCCCGGACTAGCGGGGAACTACGAGCAGTACTTC
CDR3 protein: CASSPGLAGNYEQYF

V gene: TRBV20-1
D gene: NA
clone size: many
J gene: TRBJ1-2
CDR3 DNA: TGCAGTGCTAGGGCCATGCCCCTAACCGGGTCTAACTATGGCTACACCTTC
CDR3 protein: CSARAMPLTGSNYGYTF

V gene: TRBV20-1
D gene: TRBD2
clone size: few
J gene: TRBJ2-1
CDR3 DNA: TGCAGTGCTAGAAATAGCGGGGCGTACAATGAGCAGTTCTTC
CDR3 protein: CSARNSGAYNEQFF

V gene: TRBV5-1
D gene: TRBD2
clone size: NA
J gene: TRBJ2-1
CDR3 DNA: TGCGCCAGCAGCATCGCTTCGGGAGGCCTCTACAATGAGCAGTTCTTC
CDR3 protein: CASSIASGGLYNEQFF

V gene: TRBV7-2
D gene: NA
clone size: many
J gene: TRBJ2-1
CDR3 DNA: TGTGCCAGCAGCTTAGAACTGGGAGAGCAGTTCTTC
CDR3 protein: CASSLELGEQFF

V gene: TRBV20-1
D gene: TRBD1
clone size: many
J gene: TRBJ1-2
CDR3 DNA: TGCAGTGCTAGCAAAGGGACAGGAGATGGCTACACCTTC
CDR3 protein: CSASKGTGDGYTF

V gene: TRBV7-2
D gene: TRBD2
clone size: many
J gene: TRBJ2-1
CDR3 DNA: TGTGCCAGCAGCCCGACTAGCGGGATCGGAACTGAGCAGTTCTTC
CDR3 protein: CASSPTSGIGTEQFF

V gene: TRBV6-6
D gene: TRBD2
clone size: many
J gene: TRBJ2-7
CDR3 DNA: TGTGCCAGCAGCGGGACTAGCCGCGAGCAGTACTTC
CDR3 protein: CASSGTSREQYF

V gene: TRBV10-3
D gene: TRBD2
clone size: NA
J gene: TRBJ2-7
CDR3 DNA: TGTGCCATCAGTGAAATAGAGACTAGCGTCTACGAGCAGTACTTC
CDR3 protein: CAISEIETSVYEQYF

V gene: TRBV20-1
D gene: TRBD2
clone size: few
J gene: TRBJ2-7
CDR3 DNA: TGCAGTGCTAGAGGCTCAGCGGGAGAAGGGGCTTACTTC
CDR3 protein: CSARGSAGEGAYF

V gene: TRBV20-1
D gene: TRBD2
clone size: NA
J gene: TRBJ2-7
CDR3 DNA: TGCAGTGCGGGAGAGAGCGGGGTCAGATACGAGCAGTACTTC
CDR3 protein: CSAGESGVRYEQYF

V gene: TRBV6-6
D gene: TRBD1
clone size: many
J gene: TRBJ1-6
CDR3 DNA: TGTGCCAGCAGGCCCCCCGGACAGGATAATTCACCCCTCCACTTT
CDR3 protein: CASRPPGQDNSPLHF

V gene: TRBV29-1
D gene: TRBD1
clone size: few
J gene: TRBJ2-4
CDR3 DNA: TGCAGCGTTCGGAAGACCCGGGACAGTAAAAACATTCAGTACTTC
CDR3 protein: CSVRKTRDSKNIQYF

V gene: TRBV7-2
D gene: NA
clone size: many
J gene: TRBJ2-7
CDR3 DNA: TGTGCCAGCAGTATAGGATATAGAGACGAGCAGTACTTC
CDR3 protein: CASSIGYRDEQYF

V gene: TRBV6-1
D gene: TRBD2
clone size: many
J gene: TRBJ2-1
CDR3 DNA: TGTGCCAGCAGTCCGACTAGCGGGAGTGCGAATGAGCAGTTCTTC
CDR3 protein: CASSPTSGSANEQFF

V gene: TRBV2
D gene: NA
clone size: NA
J gene: TRBJ2-5
CDR3 DNA: TGTGCCAGGGACATACAAGAGACCCAGTACTTC
CDR3 protein: CARDIQETQYF

V gene: TRBV11-2
D gene: TRBD2
clone size: many
J gene: TRBJ2-3
CDR3 DNA: TGTGCCAGCCAAATTAAAAGGACGAGCGGGAGGGGGAAACCAGATACGCAGTATTTT
CDR3 protein: CASQIKRTSGRGKPDTQYF

V gene: TRBV7-9
D gene: NA
clone size: many
J gene: TRBJ2-7
CDR3 DNA: TGTGCCAGCAGCTCAATGGGCGAGTACTACGAGCAGTACTTC
CDR3 protein: CASSSMGEYYEQYF

V gene: TRBV28
D gene: NA
clone size: many
J gene: TRBJ2-2
CDR3 DNA: TGTGCCAGCAGTCCGACCGGGGAGCTGTTTTTT
CDR3 protein: CASSPTGELFF

V gene: TRBV7-9
D gene: NA
clone size: many
J gene: TRBJ1-4
CDR3 DNA: TGTGCCAGCAGCTTAGCAGTTGCGGGAAATGAAAAACTGTTTTTT
CDR3 protein: CASSLAVAGNEKLFF

V gene: TRBV6-1
D gene: NA
clone size: NA
J gene: TRBJ2-5
CDR3 DNA: TGTGCCGGGGGGGGGCGGGAGACCCAGTACTTC
CDR3 protein: CAGGGRETQYF

V gene: TRBV7-3
D gene: TRBD2
clone size: many
J gene: TRBJ2-5
CDR3 DNA: TGTGCCAGCAGGCTTTTGGCGGCGGGAGAGGAGACCCAGTACTTC
CDR3 protein: CASRLLAAGEETQYF

V gene: TRBV7-2
D gene: NA
clone size: many
J gene: TRBJ2-3
CDR3 DNA: TGTGCCAGCAGCGGGGTTGGGGGAGATACGCAGTATTTT
CDR3 protein: CASSGVGGDTQYF

V gene: TRBV29-1
D gene: TRBD2
clone size: NA
J gene: TRBJ2-3
CDR3 DNA: TGCAGCGTTGAAGGGACTAGCGGTACGCAGTATTTT
CDR3 protein: CSVEGTSGTQYF